These 10 T cell receptor beta chains share one sample of origin, sequenced in a study of long-term antiretroviral therapy in people with HIV. Running of the v3.0 immunoSEQ assay took place at survey level. The protocol was immunoSEQ multiplex PCR, while the TCRdb copy is restricted to in-frame clones and leaves out a portion. The data hold 18,000 or so clones, with 75% to 90% observed a single time. The specimen comprised unsorted PBMCs, sampled 4.2 years after starting antiretroviral therapy. These receptors originate from a man in his fifties with HIV.

This clone appeared a single time. The rearrangement uses TRBV6-1 and TRBJ2-3, with D perhaps matching TRBD1 or TRBD2 (6 bases each). V was clipped by 8 bases and J by 3 bases, with 9 bases between them. CDR1 is MNHNS and CDR2 is SASEGT in the germline V gene. This CDR3 has 12 amino acids. The CDR3 nucleotides are TGTGCCAGCCGGAGGGGGACAGATACGCAGTATTTT. Encoded protein: CASRRGTDTQYF.

This sequence joins TRBV27 and TRBJ2-1, with D possibly called TRBD1 or TRBD2 (5 bases each). This CDR3 spans 11 amino acids. The germline V gene has CDR1 MNHEY and CDR2 SMNVEV (reference sequence). Trimming stripped 5 bases from V and 14 bases from J, with 13 bases between. The CDR3 reads CASSPGLGEFF. CDR3 nucleotide sequence: TGTGCCAGCAGTCCTGGACTGGGGGAGTTCTTC.

V usage is TRBV7-2 and J usage is TRBJ2-3; D gene ambiguous. Germline V CDR1 and CDR2: SGHTA, FQGNSA. The V end lost 5 bases, the J end lost 0 bases, and 3 bases lay between the germline ends. The CDR3 consists of 12 residues. CDR3 nucleotides: TGTGCCAGCAGCCGGAGCACAGATACGCAGTATTTT. This codes for CASSRSTDTQYF.

V is TRBV2 and J is TRBJ2-4; 7 nucleotides agree with TRBD2. V shed 2 bases, J shed 6 bases, and the junction held 10 bases outside the gene matches. CDR1 is SNHLY, CDR2 FYNNEI, per germline. CDR3 length: 16 amino acids. The CDR3 nucleotides read TGTGCCAGCAGTGAATTTAGTAGCGGGTTTGGAAACATTCAGTACTTC. This codes for CASSEFSSGFGNIQYF.

The V call is TRBV4-2, the J call TRBJ1-2; a weak D match, TRBD1 (5 bases). The CDR3 consists of 15 residues. Trimming stripped 0 bases from V and 2 bases from J, with 10 bases between. Germline CDR1 LGHNA, CDR2 YNFKEQ. This CDR3 reads CASSQETGSNYGYTF. Written as DNA, the CDR3 is TGTGCCAGCAGCCAAGAAACAGGTTCCAACTATGGCTACACCTTC.

This clone was seen only once. The rearrangement links TRBV18 to TRBJ1-1; unclear D gene. Trimming pared 2 bases from V and 0 bases from J, leaving 4 bases between. Per germline, CDR1 KGHSH and CDR2 LQKENI. The CDR3 extends over 13 amino acids. The CDR3 spells CASSPKMNTEAFF. The DNA of the CDR3 is TGTGCCAGCTCACCAAAAATGAACACTGAAGCTTTCTTT.

V and J are TRBV30 and TRBJ2-7, with D maybe TRBD2 (5 bases). V shed 0 bases and J shed 0 bases, with 21 bases lying between them. Germline V gene lookup returns CDR1 GTSNPN and CDR2 SVGIG (reference sequence). The CDR3 contains 18 residues. Here the CDR3 reads CAWSVRWEGRSTSYEQYF. The CDR3 DNA is TGTGCCTGGAGTGTACGTTGGGAAGGGAGATCAACCTCCTACGAGCAGTACTTC. Supplemented by reference TRBV30 and TRBJ2-7, the full variable domain reads SQTIHQWPATLVQPVGSPLSLECTVEGTSNPNLYWYRQAAGRGLQLLFYSVGIGQISSEVPQNLSASRPQDRQFILSSKKLLLSDSGFYLCAWSVRWEGRSTSYEQYFGPGTRLTVT.

Only one count was recorded for this clone. The chain uses TRBV10-2 and TRBJ2-7, with a possible D match to TRBD1 (5 bases). Germline V gene data show CDR1 as WSHSY and CDR2 as SAAADI. Trimming removed 3 bases at V and 5 bases at J, with 11 bases between. This CDR3 spans 13 amino acids. The CDR3 DNA reads as TGCGCCAGCAGTGATCCTGGGGCGCACGAGCAGTACTTC. Protein sequence: CASSDPGAHEQYF.

The genes are TRBV15 and TRBJ2-7, with TRBD1 as a possible D gene (5 bases). Trimming left V 0 bases short and J 0 bases short, with 9 bases between. This CDR3 contains 15 residues. Germline V lookup: CDR1 LNHNV, CDR2 YYDKDF (reference sequence). As DNA, the CDR3 is TGTGCCACCAGCAGAGAAGGCGACAGCTCCTACGAGCAGTACTTC. This gives the protein CATSREGDSSYEQYF.

V usage is TRBV15 and J usage is TRBJ2-7; D remains unclear. Trimming cost V 0 bases and J 7 bases, with 10 bases left between them. The CDR3 length is 13 residues. Germline V gene data show CDR1 as LNHNV and CDR2 as YYDKDF (reference sequence). The CDR3 nucleotides are TGTGCCACCAGCAGAGATCGTAGAGGAGAGCAGTACTTC. The encoded protein is CATSRDRRGEQYF. Together with reference TRBV15 and TRBJ2-7, the CDR3 gives the full variable domain: DAMVIQNPRYQVTQFGKPVTLSCSQTLNHNVMYWYQQKSSQAPKLLFHYYDKDFNNEADTPDNFQSRRPNTSFCFLDIRSPGLGDTAMYLCATSRDRRGEQYFGPGTRLTVT.